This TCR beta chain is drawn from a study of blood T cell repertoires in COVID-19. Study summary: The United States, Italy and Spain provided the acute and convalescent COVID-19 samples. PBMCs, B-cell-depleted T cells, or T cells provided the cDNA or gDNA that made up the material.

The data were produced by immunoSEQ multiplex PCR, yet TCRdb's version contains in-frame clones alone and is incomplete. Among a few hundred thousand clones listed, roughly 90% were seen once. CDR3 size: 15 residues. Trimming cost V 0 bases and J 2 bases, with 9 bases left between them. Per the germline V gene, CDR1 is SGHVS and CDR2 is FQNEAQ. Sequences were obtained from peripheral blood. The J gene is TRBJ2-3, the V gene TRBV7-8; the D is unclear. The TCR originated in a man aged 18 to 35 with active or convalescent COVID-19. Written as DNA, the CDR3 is TGTGCCAGCAGCTTAGCGGGCAGTTACACAGATACGCAGTATTTT. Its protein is CASSLAGSYTDTQYF. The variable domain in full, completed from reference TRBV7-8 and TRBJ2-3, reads GAGVSQSPRYKVAKRGQDVALRCDPISGHVSLFWYQQALGQGPEFLTYFQNEAQLDKSGLPSDRFFAERPEGSVSTLKIQRTQQEDSAVYLCASSLAGSYTDTQYFGPGTRLTVL.